This TCR beta chain came from a study of cytotoxic CD8 clonotypes in ibrutinib-treated CLL. Study overall: Response samples came after a median 12 months of treatment, range 6 to 36. When averaged across all of the samples, the counts came to approximately 250,000 productive templates and more than 75,000 productive rearrangements. Study results and caveats: Baseline clonality was higher than in age-matched healthy donors and moved in step with circulating CD8+ T-cell counts. Public clonotypes occurred uncommonly; on treatment, they contracted or remained stable.

The CDR3 loop spans 14 amino acids. Germline lookup yields CDR1 MDHEN and CDR2 SYDVKM. Trimming left V 3 bases short and J 1 base short, with 9 bases between. Using immunoSEQ multiplex PCR, the repertoire was profiled, and TCRdb retains in-frame clones only, with some absent. The data contain 27,000 or so clones, 65% to 90% of them singletons. With respect to this clone: Antigen: not known. This sample includes further DNA sequences coding for the same CDR3.

This TCR was recovered from a human donor with chronic lymphocytic leukemia. The rearrangement uses TRBV28 and TRBJ1-1, with no clear D. The source material was PBMCs, sampled after 24 months of ibrutinib treatment. DNA of the CDR3: TGTGCCAGCAGTTTGGCACAGAGGAACACTGAAGCTTTCTTT. Translation gives CASSLAQRNTEAFF.